This TCR beta chain originates from a study of T cell responses to AZD1222 COVID-19 vaccine. Deletions cut 6 bases from V and 5 bases from J, with 25 bases between. Germline V gene sequence: CDR1 SQVTM, CDR2 ANQGSEA. The CDR3 spans 16 residues. Profiled with immunoSEQ multiplex PCR; TCRdb holds only in-frame clones, not every one. This sample has around 160,000 clones, with about 81% found just once. Study-level results: Among those given AZD1222, only six were seropositive at baseline.

A note on this clone: Antigen unknown.

The sequenced sample was peripheral blood, obtained on day 0 of MenACWY control vaccination. The TCR was taken from an adult in good health. This sequence joins TRBV29-1 and TRBJ2-5; D might be TRBD1 (5 bases). CDR3 in DNA: TGCAGCGTCCAACCTCCGGTGGCAGGGAAGGAGGAGACCCAGTACTTC. This encodes CSVQPPVAGKEETQYF.